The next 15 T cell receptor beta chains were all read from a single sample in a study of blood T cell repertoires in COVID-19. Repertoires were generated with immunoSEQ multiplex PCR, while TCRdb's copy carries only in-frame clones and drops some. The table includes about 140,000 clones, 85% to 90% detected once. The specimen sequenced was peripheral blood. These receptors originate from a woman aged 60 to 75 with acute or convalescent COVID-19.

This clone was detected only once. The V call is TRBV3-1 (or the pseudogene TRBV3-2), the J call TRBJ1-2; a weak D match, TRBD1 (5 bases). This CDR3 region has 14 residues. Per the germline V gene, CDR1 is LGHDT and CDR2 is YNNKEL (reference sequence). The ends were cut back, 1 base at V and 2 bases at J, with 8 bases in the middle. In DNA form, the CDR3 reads TGTGCCAGCAGCCAAGCCCCAGGGAACTATGGCTACACCTTC. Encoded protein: CASSQAPGNYGYTF.

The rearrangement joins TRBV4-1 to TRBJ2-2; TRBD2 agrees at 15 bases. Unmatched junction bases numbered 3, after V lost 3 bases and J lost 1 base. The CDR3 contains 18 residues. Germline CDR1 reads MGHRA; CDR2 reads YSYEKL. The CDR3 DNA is TGCGCCAGCAGCCAGGGACTAGCGGGGGGATTGAACACCGGGGAGCTGTTTTTT. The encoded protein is CASSQGLAGGLNTGELFF.

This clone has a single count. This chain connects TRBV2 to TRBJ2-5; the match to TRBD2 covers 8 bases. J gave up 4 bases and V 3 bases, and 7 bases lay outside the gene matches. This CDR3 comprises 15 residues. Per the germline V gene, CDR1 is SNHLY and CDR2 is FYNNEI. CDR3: CASSDGSGGLETQYF. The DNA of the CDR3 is TGTGCCAGCAGTGATGGAAGCGGGGGTCTAGAGACCCAGTACTTC.

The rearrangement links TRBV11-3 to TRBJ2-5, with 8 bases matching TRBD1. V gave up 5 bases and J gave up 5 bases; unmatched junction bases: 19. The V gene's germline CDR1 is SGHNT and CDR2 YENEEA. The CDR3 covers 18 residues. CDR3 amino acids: CASSARDRRRSRRETQYF. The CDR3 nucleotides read TGTGCCAGCAGCGCCAGGGACAGGCGTCGGTCTCGGCGGGAGACCCAGTACTTC. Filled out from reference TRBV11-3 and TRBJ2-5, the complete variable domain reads EAGVVQSPRYKIIEKKQPVAFWCNPISGHNTLYWYLQNLGQGPELLIRYENEEAVDDSQLPKDRFSAERLKGVDSTLKIQPAELGDSAVYLCASSARDRRRSRRETQYFGPGTRLLVL.

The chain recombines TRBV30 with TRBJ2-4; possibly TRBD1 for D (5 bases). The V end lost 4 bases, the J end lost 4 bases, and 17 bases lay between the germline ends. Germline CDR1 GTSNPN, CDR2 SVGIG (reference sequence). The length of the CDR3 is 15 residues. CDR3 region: CAWTPRVQPKNIQYF. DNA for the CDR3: TGTGCCTGGACCCCCAGGGTACAGCCTAAAAACATTCAGTACTTC.

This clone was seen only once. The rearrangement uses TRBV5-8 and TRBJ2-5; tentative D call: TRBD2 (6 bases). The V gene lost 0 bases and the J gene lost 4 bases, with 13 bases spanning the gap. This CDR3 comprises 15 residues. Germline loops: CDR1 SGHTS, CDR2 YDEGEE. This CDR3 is CASSLGRGKGETQYF. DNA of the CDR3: TGTGCCAGCAGCTTGGGTCGGGGGAAGGGAGAGACCCAGTACTTC.

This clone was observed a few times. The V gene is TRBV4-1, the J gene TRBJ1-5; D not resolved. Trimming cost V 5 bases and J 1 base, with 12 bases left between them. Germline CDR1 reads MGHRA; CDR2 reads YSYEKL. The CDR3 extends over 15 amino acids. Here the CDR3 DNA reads TGCGCCAGCAGCAAGGGAGGGTTAAGCAATCAGCCCCAGCATTTT. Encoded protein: CASSKGGLSNQPQHF.

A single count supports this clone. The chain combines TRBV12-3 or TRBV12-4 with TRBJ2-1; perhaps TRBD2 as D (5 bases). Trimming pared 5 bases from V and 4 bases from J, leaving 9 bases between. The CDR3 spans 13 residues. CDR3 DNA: TGTGCCAGCAGTCCCCCGGGGTACAATGAGCAGTTCTTC. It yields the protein CASSPPGYNEQFF.

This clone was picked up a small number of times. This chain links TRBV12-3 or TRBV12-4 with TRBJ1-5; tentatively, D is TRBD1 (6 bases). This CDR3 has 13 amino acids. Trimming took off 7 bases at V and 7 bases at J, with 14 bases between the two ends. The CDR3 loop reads CASTIDRGQPQHF. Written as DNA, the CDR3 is TGTGCCAGCACCATAGATAGGGGGCAGCCCCAGCATTTT.

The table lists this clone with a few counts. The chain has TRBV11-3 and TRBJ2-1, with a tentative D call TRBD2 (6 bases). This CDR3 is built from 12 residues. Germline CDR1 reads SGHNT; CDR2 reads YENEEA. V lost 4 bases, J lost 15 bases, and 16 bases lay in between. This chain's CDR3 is CASSSWAGSAFF. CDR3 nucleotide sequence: TGTGCCAGCAGCTCATGGGCGGGGAGCGCGTTCTTC.

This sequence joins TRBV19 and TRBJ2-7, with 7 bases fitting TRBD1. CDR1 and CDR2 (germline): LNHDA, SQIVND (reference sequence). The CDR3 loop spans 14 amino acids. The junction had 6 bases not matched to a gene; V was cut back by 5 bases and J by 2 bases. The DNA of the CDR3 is TGTGCCAGTAGTTATTTGGGACAGACCTACGAGCAGTACTTC. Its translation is CASSYLGQTYEQYF.

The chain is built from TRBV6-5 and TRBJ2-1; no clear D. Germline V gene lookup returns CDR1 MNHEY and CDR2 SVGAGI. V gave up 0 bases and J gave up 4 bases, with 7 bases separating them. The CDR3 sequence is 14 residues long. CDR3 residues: CASSYSPNYNEQFF. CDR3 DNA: TGTGCCAGCAGTTACTCCCCAAATTACAATGAGCAGTTCTTC.

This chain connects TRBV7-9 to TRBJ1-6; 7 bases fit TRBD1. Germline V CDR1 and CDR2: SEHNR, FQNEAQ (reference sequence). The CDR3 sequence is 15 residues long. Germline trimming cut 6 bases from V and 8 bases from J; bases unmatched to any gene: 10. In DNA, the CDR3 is TGTGCCAGCAGTTCCAGAACAGGGGCAGATTCACCCCTCCACTTT. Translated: CASSSRTGADSPLHF.

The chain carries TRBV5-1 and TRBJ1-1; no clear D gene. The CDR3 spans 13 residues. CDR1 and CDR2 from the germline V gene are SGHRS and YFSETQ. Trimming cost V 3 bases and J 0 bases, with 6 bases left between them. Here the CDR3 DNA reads TGCGCCAGCAGCTCACAAGTGAACACTGAAGCTTTCTTT. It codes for CASSSQVNTEAFF.

The CDR3: CASSYLGSGGANEQFF. The CDR3 DNA reads TGTGCCAGCAGCTACCTGGGTAGCGGGGGGGCTAATGAGCAGTTCTTC. V and J are TRBV6-5 and TRBJ2-1; 11 nucleotides line up with TRBD2. The CDR3 contains 16 residues. Germline CDR1 MNHEY, CDR2 SVGAGI. After removal of 6 bases from V and 7 bases from J, the junction contained 11 bases not matched to a gene.